This TCR beta chain came from a study of a mutant IDH1 vaccine in newly diagnosed glioma. As for the study in general: The therapy given earlier, which was standard therapy, consisted of radiotherapy, temozolomide, or both, and most of the patients received both. Visits V12 and V13 fell at weeks 35 and 47, respectively.

This clone was observed once. The antigen is undetermined. Using immunoSEQ multiplex PCR, the repertoire was profiled, and TCRdb retains in-frame clones only, with some absent. The profile covers over 80,000 clones, with approximately 80% appearing a single time and approximately 5.4% taken by the ten largest. Overall study results and limits: No link was apparently found between pseudoprogression and changes in top peripheral T cell clonotypes.

Per germline, CDR1 ENHRY and CDR2 SYGVKD. The CDR3 extends over 13 amino acids. The V and J ends lost 10 bases and 2 bases, in that order; junction bases with no gene match: 6. Stated time point: week 47, end of study. Vaccination used 300 ug of mutant IDH1 20-mer peptide per dose, with topical imiquimod. The chain couples TRBV10-3 to TRBJ2-7; TRBD2 matches 9 bases. This receptor was obtained from a middle-aged man with glioma. The sequencing here drew on PBMCs, taken from a glioma patient whose treatment included an IDH1 peptide vaccine. CDR3 nucleotides: TGTGCCAGCCGACTAGCGGATCCCTACGAGCAGTACTTC. Translating gives CASRLADPYEQYF.